These T cell receptor beta chains were read from a single sample in a study of T-cell reconstitution after alpha-beta-depleted transplantation in children. MiXCR, applied by TCRdb to the PCR reads, yields one record per CDR3 protein. The sample holds about 610,000 distinct CDR3 sequences; more than 9% are singletons and the top ten take 3.5% to 5%. The sample was PBMCs from the stem cell graft donor, taken from the stem cell graft. The receptors come from a human donor who donated a stem cell graft to a child with acute myeloid leukemia. The CDR3 runs from the conserved cysteine through the conserved F or W. D genes are given only for firm matches. Expanded clones are given a class, and other clones once, few, many or no size at all.

v_call	d_call	j_call	clone_size	cdr3_length	cdr3_nt	cdr3_aa
TRBV3-1	NA	TRBJ2-3	NA	16	TGTGCCAGCAGCCAAGACTCGGGAGAGAGCACAGATACGCAGTATTTT	CASSQDSGESTDTQYF
TRBV27	TRBD1	TRBJ1-4	NA	16	TGTGCCAGCAGTTTTCTCCGCGACAGGGGGCGAGAAAAACTGTTTTTT	CASSFLRDRGREKLFF
TRBV7-9	NA	TRBJ1-2	NA	15	TGTGCCAGCATCCGAGCAGGGAGCTCTAACTATGGCTACACCTTC	CASIRAGSSNYGYTF
TRBV20-1	NA	TRBJ2-5	few	11	TGCAGTGCGGAAGGAGGGGAGACCCAGTACTTC	CSAEGGETQYF
TRBV10-3	TRBD2	TRBJ2-5	NA	18	TGTGCCATCTGTTTGCCCGTTTTAGGACTTGCGGGAGAAGAGACCCAGTACTTC	CAICLPVLGLAGEETQYF
TRBV5-6	NA	TRBJ2-3	NA	15	TGTGCCAGCAGCTTAAAATGGCGGGACCTTTATACGCAGTATTTT	CASSLKWRDLYTQYF
TRBV6-4	NA	TRBJ2-2	many	13	TGTGCCAGCAGTGTCGACCAATCCGGGGAGCTGTTTTTT	CASSVDQSGELFF
TRBV5-1	NA	TRBJ2-5	many	18	TGCGCCAGCAGCTTGAAGGCCGCGCAAGGGGGGAGTTGGGAGACCCAGTACTTC	CASSLKAAQGGSWETQYF
TRBV20-1	TRBD1	TRBJ2-5	many	13	TGCAGTGCTACCGGGACAGGGGGGGAGACCCAGTACTTC	CSATGTGGETQYF
TRBV2	TRBD2	TRBJ2-3	few	16	TGTGCCAGCAGGAAGCGCGGGGGAGGGGCGTGGGATACGCAGTATTTT	CASRKRGGGAWDTQYF
TRBV3-1	NA	TRBJ2-7	many	12	TGTGCCAGCAGCCAAGTCGGGCTCGAGCAGTACTTC	CASSQVGLEQYF
TRBV20-1	TRBD2	TRBJ2-1	NA	18	TGCAGTGCTCGCCAGCTAGCGGGAGGTGAAAGCTCCTACAATGAGCAGTTCTTC	CSARQLAGGESSYNEQFF
TRBV28	NA	TRBJ2-7	NA	13	TGTGCCAGCAGTTCCGGGACTGTCTGCGAGCAGTACTTC	CASSSGTVCEQYF
TRBV15	NA	TRBJ2-7	many	14	TGTGCCACCAGCAGAGATAGGGGGTTAGGCGAGCAGTACTTC	CATSRDRGLGEQYF
TRBV6-2/TRBV6-3	NA	TRBJ2-7	few	16	TGTGCCAGCAGTTACGATTATGTGGAAATCTCCTACGAGCAGTACTTC	CASSYDYVEISYEQYF
TRBV20-1	TRBD2	TRBJ2-3	NA	14	TGCAGTGCTCCGGTCAGCGGGAGCGTCAATACGCAGTATTTT	CSAPVSGSVNTQYF
TRBV7-3	TRBD2	TRBJ2-2	few	18	TGTGCCAGCACATCCAAGAGGACTAGCGGGGCGAACACCGGGGAGCTGTTTTTT	CASTSKRTSGANTGELFF
TRBV7-9	NA	TRBJ2-2	NA	15	TGTGCCAGCAGCTTAGTGGAGACGGGCACCGGGGAGCTGTTTTTT	CASSLVETGTGELFF
TRBV20-1	NA	TRBJ1-3	NA	12	TGCGGTGCCGCCGCCCTAGGCGACACCATATATTTT	CGAAALGDTIYF
TRBV20-1	TRBD1	TRBJ2-1	NA	13	TGCAGTGCTAGAACTCGGACAGGGGGTGAGCAGTTCTTC	CSARTRTGGEQFF
TRBV12-3/TRBV12-4	NA	TRBJ2-7	many	14	TGTGCCAGCAGTGGGGACTCGACACCCTACGAGCAGTACTTC	CASSGDSTPYEQYF
TRBV20-1	NA	TRBJ2-1	NA	14	TGCAGTGCCCTGGGGGGAGAGGGGTACAATGAGCAGTTCTTC	CSALGGEGYNEQFF
TRBV20-1	NA	TRBJ2-5	NA	14	TGCAGTGCTCCCCTGAGGCGGACTCAAGAGACCCAGTACTTC	CSAPLRRTQETQYF
TRBV28	TRBD1	TRBJ1-1	many	13	TGTGCCAGCAGTTTGTTTCGGGACAGGGAAGCTTTCTTT	CASSLFRDREAFF
TRBV11-2	TRBD1	TRBJ2-5	few	18	TGTGCCAGCAGCTTAGTAGCTGTCGGGACAGGGAAACAAGAGACCCAGTACTTC	CASSLVAVGTGKQETQYF
TRBV20-1	NA	TRBJ2-5	many	13	TGCAGTGCTAGGGACTCGTACCAAGAGACCCAGTACTTC	CSARDSYQETQYF
TRBV12-3/TRBV12-4	NA	TRBJ1-2	few	14	TGTGCCAGCAGTTTATCTGCAGTGACCTATGGCTACACCTTC	CASSLSAVTYGYTF
TRBV20-1	NA	TRBJ2-1	few	15	TGCAGTGCCAATAGGGCTAGACAGTCCTACAATGAGCAGTTCTTC	CSANRARQSYNEQFF
TRBV7-2	NA	TRBJ2-7	many	15	TGTGCCAGCAGCCCCAGGGGAAAGTTAACCTACGAGCAGTACTTC	CASSPRGKLTYEQYF
TRBV10-3	TRBD2	TRBJ2-1	many	14	TGTGCCATCAAGAGCGGGAGGGCCTTCAATGAGCAGTTCTTC	CAIKSGRAFNEQFF
TRBV20-1	NA	TRBJ2-1	NA	13	TGCAGTGCAGAGGGACCACTATTGAATGAGCAGTTCTTC	CSAEGPLLNEQFF
TRBV18	TRBD2	TRBJ2-1	many	15	TGTGCCAGCTCACCAATGGGGGAGGGCCACAGTGAGCAGTTCTTC	CASSPMGEGHSEQFF
TRBV25-1	TRBD1	TRBJ2-7	NA	18	TGTGCCAGCATCCCGGGACAGGGGAGGTCAGCGAGATACTACGAGCAGTACTTC	CASIPGQGRSARYYEQYF
TRBV30	TRBD2	TRBJ2-1	few	13	TGTGCCTGGCAGCGGGAGGCTCGTGGGGAGCAGTTCTTC	CAWQREARGEQFF
TRBV7-2	TRBD1	TRBJ1-1	few	15	TGTGCCAGCAGCTTAGAGGGGGCGTCAGACACTGAAGCTTTCTTT	CASSLEGASDTEAFF
TRBV29-1	TRBD2	TRBJ2-1	many	12	TGCAGCGTTGTTTTGCTAGCGGGTGAGCAGTTCTTC	CSVVLLAGEQFF
TRBV29-1	NA	TRBJ1-2	NA	11	TGCAGCGTCCTTACAGGATATGGCTACACCTTC	CSVLTGYGYTF
TRBV7-2	NA	TRBJ2-4	few	15	TGTGCCAGCAGCCCCCCTCTTGGAGCCAAAAACATTCAGTACTTC	CASSPPLGAKNIQYF
TRBV27	NA	TRBJ1-6	many	13	TGTGCCAGCAGACTACAGGGAGTTTCACCCCTCCACTTT	CASRLQGVSPLHF